This entry lists 26 T cell receptor beta chains sequenced from one sample in a study of shared clonotypes between healthy human individuals. The table came from immunoSEQ multiplex PCR; TCRdb's copy has only in-frame clones and leaves some out. The sample contains under 1,100,000 clones, about 75% of which appear only once. Sequencing used memory CD4+ T cells sorted from blood. Sample subset: CD45RA-negative fraction. The receptor set was obtained from a man between 18 and 35 years old in good health.

This chain joins TRBV9 and TRBJ2-3; 9 positions match TRBD2. Germline CDR1 is SGDLS and CDR2 is YYNGEE. This CDR3 is 15 amino acids long. After removal of 3 bases from V and 2 bases from J, the junction contained 4 bases not matched to a gene. The CDR3, as DNA: TGTGCCAGCAGCGCCAGCGGGGGGACCACAGATACGCAGTATTTT. This encodes CASSASGGTTDTQYF.

The rearrangement joins TRBV7-9 to TRBJ2-2; D is undetermined. The germline CDR1 and CDR2 sequences are SEHNR and FQNEAQ (reference sequence). V lost 4 bases and J 3 bases, leaving 6 bases between the germline ends. This CDR3 spans 13 amino acids. The CDR3 sequence: CASSSIDTGELFF. The CDR3 nucleotides are TGTGCCAGCAGCTCGATAGACACCGGGGAGCTGTTTTTT.

This sequence joins TRBV6-1 and TRBJ1-1; no reliable D call. The germline V gene encodes CDR1 MNHNS and CDR2 SASEGT. The CDR3 sequence is 14 residues long. With 3 bases removed from V and 5 bases from J, the gap between germline ends came to 13 bases. The DNA for the CDR3 is TGTGCCAGCAGTGACGTACACCTTGGGACTGAAGCTTTCTTT. This translates into CASSDVHLGTEAFF.

This clone was observed once. This rearrangement joins TRBV13 to TRBJ2-2; 11 positions match TRBD2. There are 15 residues in the CDR3. In germline, CDR1 is PRHDT, CDR2 FYEKMQ (reference sequence). With V trimmed by 4 bases and J by 6 bases, 4 bases remained unmatched. CDR3 amino acids: CASSSGLAVAGELFF. CDR3 coding DNA: TGTGCCAGCAGCTCGGGACTAGCGGTTGCCGGGGAGCTGTTTTTT. Complete variable domain (other parts from reference TRBV13 and TRBJ2-2): AAGVIQSPRHLIKEKRETATLKCYPIPRHDTVYWYQQGPGQDPQFLISFYEKMQSDKGSIPDRFSAQQFSDYHSELNMSSLELGDSALYFCASSSGLAVAGELFFGEGSRLTVL.

The chain uses TRBV28 and TRBJ2-5; D is tentatively TRBD1 or TRBD2 (5 bases each). The CDR3 covers 16 residues. Germline CDR1 reads MDHEN; CDR2 reads SYDVKM. With 9 bases removed from V and 2 bases from J, the gap between germline ends came to 22 bases. CDR3 loop: CASTTSEGPGQETQYF. In DNA, the CDR3 is TGTGCCAGTACAACGTCCGAGGGACCAGGACAAGAGACCCAGTACTTC.

The V and J genes are TRBV6-4 and TRBJ2-2; unclear D gene. The CDR3 covers 13 residues. V lost 6 bases to trimming and J lost 6 bases, with 11 bases between them. Germline V gene lookup returns CDR1 MRHNA and CDR2 SNTAGT. The CDR3 DNA reads TGTGCCAGCAGCCGCGACTGGGCCGGGGAGCTGTTTTTT. It encodes CASSRDWAGELFF.

This rearrangement joins TRBV28 to TRBJ1-1; 7 bases are a match to TRBD1. The junction had 16 bases not matched to a gene; V was cut back by 5 bases and J by 10 bases. The CDR3 is 15 residues long. Looked up from germline, CDR1 is MDHEN and CDR2 is SYDVKM. The CDR3 loop reads CASSPWTGHIHGAFF. The CDR3 coding sequence is TGTGCCAGCAGTCCCTGGACAGGCCATATTCACGGAGCTTTCTTT.

The chain uses TRBV29-1 and TRBJ2-6, with D unclear. The CDR3 loop spans 14 amino acids. Germline V gene lookup returns CDR1 SQVTM and CDR2 ANQGSEA. The germline V and J ends were trimmed by 5 bases and 1 base, with 9 bases remaining between them. The CDR3 nucleotides read TGCAGCGTTCGGGTGGGATCTGGGGCCAACGTCCTGACTTTC. This encodes CSVRVGSGANVLTF.

CDR3 nucleotides: TGTGCCTGGAGCACAGGGGGGTGGCAGCCCCAGCATTTT. Protein sequence: CAWSTGGWQPQHF. This chain connects TRBV30 to TRBJ1-5, with 8 nucleotides matching TRBD1. The CDR3 spans 13 residues. CDR1 is GTSNPN and CDR2 is SVGIG in the germline V gene (reference sequence). With V trimmed by 3 bases and J by 7 bases, 5 bases remained unmatched. The whole variable domain, remainder taken from reference TRBV30 and TRBJ1-5, is SQTIHQWPATLVQPVGSPLSLECTVEGTSNPNLYWYRQAAGRGLQLLFYSVGIGQISSEVPQNLSASRPQDRQFILSSKKLLLSDSGFYLCAWSTGGWQPQHFGDGTRLSIL.

This clone was picked up one time. The chain is built from TRBV9 and TRBJ2-5, with TRBD2 matching 7 bases. The CDR3 covers 15 residues. V shed 4 bases and J 8 bases; nucleotides not matched to a gene: 14. Per the germline V gene, CDR1 is SGDLS and CDR2 is YYNGEE. The CDR3 coding sequence is TGTGCCAGCAGCTCCCCGGACGGCCGGGAGGTAACCCAGTACTTC. It translates to CASSSPDGREVTQYF.

The V call is TRBV6-5, the J call TRBJ1-1, with D possibly matching TRBD1 (6 bases). This CDR3 comprises 12 residues. From germline, CDR1 is MNHEY and CDR2 SVGAGI. The ends were cut back, 5 bases at V and 12 bases at J, with 16 bases in the middle. CDR3 loop: CASSHADSSTFF. As DNA, the CDR3 is TGTGCCAGCAGTCACGCGGACAGTTCGACTTTCTTT.

The chain is built from TRBV11-2 and TRBJ2-1; tentatively, D is TRBD2 (5 bases). The CDR3 has 18 amino acids. Trimming removed 4 bases from V and 5 bases from J, with 24 bases in between. Germline assignment: CDR1 SGHAT and CDR2 FQNNGV. CDR3 sequence: CASSSTSFVGDTNNEQFF. The CDR3 bases are TGTGCCAGCAGCTCGACCTCCTTTGTGGGAGATACTAACAATGAGCAGTTCTTC.

This rearrangement joins TRBV5-1 to TRBJ1-6; D is possibly TRBD1 (5 bases). The V gene lost 0 bases and the J gene lost 2 bases, with 6 bases spanning the gap. This CDR3 spans 15 amino acids. Germline V gives CDR1 SGHRS, CDR2 YFSETQ. CDR3 loop: CASSLVGAYNSPLHF. The CDR3 DNA is TGCGCCAGCAGCTTGGTAGGGGCCTATAATTCACCCCTCCACTTT.

The V gene is TRBV10-1, the J gene TRBJ2-4; D assignment may be TRBD1 or TRBD2 (5 bases each). Trimming shortened V by 4 bases and J by 6 bases, and 13 bases separated the two germline ends. Germline CDR1 reads WNHNN; CDR2 reads SYGVQD (reference sequence). The length of the CDR3 is 14 residues. CDR3 bases: TGCGCCAGCAGTGCCCAGGGCGGGTCAAACATTCAGTACTTC. As protein: CASSAQGGSNIQYF.

Here the CDR3 DNA reads TGCGCCAGCAGTCTTCCCAATTGGTTACAAGAGACCCAGTACTTC. Translation: CASSLPNWLQETQYF. The rearrangement joins TRBV23-1 to TRBJ2-5, with D unclear. TRBV23-1 is filed as an ORF, its function uncertain. There are 15 residues in the CDR3. V lost 4 bases, J lost 2 bases, and 14 bases lay in between.

This clone was observed many times. This chain joins TRBV5-1 and TRBJ2-1, with D perhaps TRBD2 (6 bases). This CDR3 contains 15 residues. With 1 base removed from V and 6 bases from J, the gap between germline ends came to 14 bases. Germline CDR1 reads SGHRS; CDR2 reads YFSETQ. The DNA for the CDR3 is TGCGCCAGCAGCTTGAACGGGGGAGGCATCAATGAGCAGTTCTTC. This translates into CASSLNGGGINEQFF.

This rearrangement joins TRBV5-4 to TRBJ2-1; unclear D gene. V dropped 5 bases and J dropped 4 bases, with 19 bases sitting between them. The germline gives CDR1 SGHNT, CDR2 YYREEE (reference sequence). CDR3 length equals 16 residues. The CDR3 DNA reads as TGTGCCAGCAGTCATCTTGCGGAAGGACCTTACAATGAGCAGTTCTTC. This sequence encodes CASSHLAEGPYNEQFF.

About this clone itself: Other nucleotide sequences in the sample specify the same CDR3. The rearrangement uses TRBV18 and TRBJ2-5, with D possibly being TRBD2 (6 bases). Trimming removed 3 bases at V and 2 bases at J, with 7 bases between. The CDR3 is made up of 13 amino acids. The V gene's germline CDR1 is KGHSH and CDR2 LQKENI. The CDR3 here is CASSPGTQETQYF. The DNA for the CDR3 is TGTGCCAGCTCACCCGGGACTCAAGAGACCCAGTACTTC.

This chain links TRBV30 with TRBJ2-1, with D possibly TRBD2 on 5 matching bases. Trimming pared 2 bases from V and 10 bases from J, leaving 9 bases between. The CDR3 consists of 11 residues. Germline V gene data show CDR1 as GTSNPN and CDR2 as SVGIG (reference sequence). The CDR3 region has the DNA TGTGCCTGGAGTCGGGGTTTGGAGCAGTTCTTC. The encoded protein is CAWSRGLEQFF.

This chain uses TRBV6-5 with TRBJ2-5, with D possibly matching TRBD1 (6 bases). V lost 4 bases to trimming and J lost 2 bases, with 8 bases between them. Germline V gives CDR1 MNHEY, CDR2 SVGAGI. The length of the CDR3 is 13 residues. The CDR3 DNA follows: TGTGCCAGCAGTTCTACAGGGCAAGAGACCCAGTACTTC. Its translation is CASSSTGQETQYF.

To note about this clone: The identical CDR3 is also encoded by other nucleotide sequences in the sample. J is TRBJ2-7 and V is TRBV19, with TRBD1 matching 8 bases. This CDR3 region has 15 residues. Germline CDR1 is LNHDA and CDR2 is SQIVND (reference sequence). The V gene end was trimmed by 1 base and the J gene end by 0 bases; junction bases not matched to a gene: 2. CDR3 nucleotides: TGTGCCAGTAGTATAGGAGGGACAGGCTCCTACGAGCAGTACTTC. As protein: CASSIGGTGSYEQYF. Supplemented by reference TRBV19 and TRBJ2-7, the full variable domain reads DGGITQSPKYLFRKEGQNVTLSCEQNLNHDAMYWYRQDPGQGLRLIYYSQIVNDFQKGDIAEGYSVSREKKESFPLTVTSAQKNPTAFYLCASSIGGTGSYEQYFGPGTRLTVT.

This clone occurred a few times. The chain links TRBV5-1 to TRBJ2-5, with D possibly matching TRBD2 (6 bases). The CDR3 covers 14 residues. Between the trimmed V and J ends, which lost 4 bases and 5 bases, there was a span of 15 bases. Germline V gene sequence: CDR1 SGHRS, CDR2 YFSETQ. In DNA, the CDR3 is TGCGCCAGCAGCCCACGACTAGATAAGGAGACCCAGTACTTC. Amino acids: CASSPRLDKETQYF.

This clone was observed once. Other DNA sequences from this sample encode an identical CDR3 as well. The genes are TRBV10-3 and TRBJ2-1, with 7 bases identical to TRBD1. The CDR3 runs to 15 residues. V shed 0 bases, J shed 4 bases, and the junction held 3 bases outside the gene matches. Germline CDR1 reads ENHRY; CDR2 reads SYGVKD. The CDR3 DNA reads TGTGCCATCAGTGAGTCAGGGGGCGGATACAATGAGCAGTTCTTC. This codes for CAISESGGGYNEQFF.

This clone came up a few times. CDR3 protein: CASGGTPQAEAFF. CDR3 DNA sequence: TGTGCCAGCGGGGGCACCCCGCAGGCTGAAGCTTTCTTT. The chain employs TRBV2 and TRBJ1-1; D perhaps matches TRBD1 (6 bases). The germline CDR1 and CDR2 sequences are SNHLY and FYNNEI. V was shortened by 8 bases and J by 6 bases, with 16 bases between the two germline ends. The CDR3 sequence is 13 residues long.

This clone was seen only a few times. The rearrangement uses TRBV28 and TRBJ1-1, with no clear D. The CDR3 loop spans 12 amino acids. V was clipped by 3 bases and J by 7 bases, with 9 bases between them. CDR1 is MDHEN and CDR2 is SYDVKM in the germline V gene. The CDR3 protein is CASSFSDREAFF. The CDR3 DNA reads TGTGCCAGCAGTTTCTCAGACCGTGAAGCTTTCTTT. Combining the CDR3 with reference TRBV28 and TRBJ1-1 gives the whole variable domain DVKVTQSSRYLVKRTGEKVFLECVQDMDHENMFWYRQDPGLGLRLIYFSYDVKMKEKGDIPEGYSVSREKKERFSLILESASTNQTSMYLCASSFSDREAFFGQGTRLTVV.

J is TRBJ1-1 and V is TRBV19, with TRBD1 identical over 7 bases. Unmatched junction bases numbered 2, after V lost 6 bases and J lost 1 base. This CDR3 has 13 residues. In germline, CDR1 is LNHDA, CDR2 SQIVND (reference sequence). The CDR3 DNA reads as TGTGCCAGTAGGTACAGGGGGAACACTGAAGCTTTCTTT. Translating gives CASRYRGNTEAFF. Drawing the rest from reference TRBV19 and TRBJ1-1, the complete variable domain is DGGITQSPKYLFRKEGQNVTLSCEQNLNHDAMYWYRQDPGQGLRLIYYSQIVNDFQKGDIAEGYSVSREKKESFPLTVTSAQKNPTAFYLCASRYRGNTEAFFGQGTRLTVV.